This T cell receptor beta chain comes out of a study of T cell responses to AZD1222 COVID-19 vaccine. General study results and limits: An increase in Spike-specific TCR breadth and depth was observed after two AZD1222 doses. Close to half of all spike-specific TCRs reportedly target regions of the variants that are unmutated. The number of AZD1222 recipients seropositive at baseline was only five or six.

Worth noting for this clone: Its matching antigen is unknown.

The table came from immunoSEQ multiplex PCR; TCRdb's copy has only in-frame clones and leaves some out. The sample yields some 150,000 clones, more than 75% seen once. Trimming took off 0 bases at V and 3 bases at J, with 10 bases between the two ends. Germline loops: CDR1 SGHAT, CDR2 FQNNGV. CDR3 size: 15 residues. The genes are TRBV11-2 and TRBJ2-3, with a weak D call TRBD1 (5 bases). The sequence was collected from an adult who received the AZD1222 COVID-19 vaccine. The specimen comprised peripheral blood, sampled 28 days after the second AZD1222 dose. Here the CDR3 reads CASSLDNRRTDTQYF. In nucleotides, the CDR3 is TGTGCCAGCAGCTTAGATAACAGGCGTACAGATACGCAGTATTTT.